This entry lists 8 T cell receptor beta chains sequenced from one sample in a study of T cells in Graves' hyperthyroidism and ophthalmopathy. Amplification yielded TCR beta CDR3 regions, with RNA transcripts as the source. The TCR CDR3 first-round RT-PCR relied on the HTBI primer set. A single record per CDR3 protein comes from TCRdb applying MiXCR to the multiplex PCR reads. The sample has fewer than 200,000 distinct CDR3 sequences, about 9.4% seen once. Sequencing was done on a sample of blood. The receptors derive from a woman aged 18-35 years with Graves' hyperthyroidism that later progressed to Graves' ophthalmopathy.

At least ten counts were recorded for this clonotype. The rearrangement links TRBV6-1 to TRBJ1-2; the D gene is possibly TRBD1 (5 bases). Trimming pared 5 bases from V and 4 bases from J, leaving 8 bases between. CDR1 and CDR2 from the germline V gene are MNHNS and SASEGT. CDR3 length: 12 amino acids. The CDR3 sequence: CASSLQGYGYTF. The CDR3 region has the DNA TGTGCCAGCAGTTTGCAGGGCTATGGCTACACCTTC.

This clonotype has a count of ten or more. The chain has TRBV11-2 and TRBJ1-4, with unresolved D. Trimming cost V 4 bases and J 7 bases, with 7 bases left between them. Germline CDR1 reads SGHAT; CDR2 reads FQNNGV. This CDR3 region has 12 residues. The DNA of the CDR3 is TGTGCCAGCAGCTCGGGGTTTGAAAAACTGTTTTTT. This encodes CASSSGFEKLFF.

V gene TRBV13 combines with J gene TRBJ1-2; the match to TRBD1 covers 8 bases. This CDR3 has 15 amino acids. Germline loops: CDR1 PRHDT, CDR2 FYEKMQ (reference sequence). The ends lost 11 bases at V and 5 bases at J; junction bases unmatched: 16. CDR3 sequence (DNA): TGTGCCGTAGGGAGAACAGGGGGGGACTTATATGGCTACACCTTC. Its protein is CAVGRTGGDLYGYTF.

This clonotype was counted ten times or more. V gene TRBV6-1 combines with J gene TRBJ2-2; D uncertain. CDR1 and CDR2 from the germline V gene are MNHNS and SASEGT. Trimming removed 0 bases at V and 4 bases at J, with 6 bases between. This CDR3 contains 14 residues. This chain's CDR3 is CASSEAISTGELFF. The CDR3 nucleotides read TGTGCCAGCAGTGAAGCTATTAGCACCGGGGAGCTGTTTTTT.

This clonotype was seen only a few times. This rearrangement joins TRBV10-3 to TRBJ2-3, with 7 bases fitting TRBD1. J lost 1 base, V lost 6 bases, and 10 bases had no gene match. The CDR3 has 16 residues. Germline V lookup: CDR1 ENHRY, CDR2 SYGVKD. The CDR3 sequence is CAIRTRTGLGTDTQYF. The CDR3 DNA reads as TGTGCCATCAGAACCAGGACAGGTCTCGGCACAGATACGCAGTATTTT.

This clonotype was detected many times. The V gene is TRBV7-2, the J gene TRBJ2-1; maybe TRBD2 (5 bases). Germline V lookup: CDR1 SGHTA, CDR2 FQGNSA. CDR3 length: 14 residues. Trimming pared 1 base from V and 5 bases from J, leaving 9 bases between. The CDR3, as DNA: TGTGCCAGCAGCTTAGTGTTGGAGGACAATGAGCAGTTCTTC. This encodes CASSLVLEDNEQFF.

This clonotype was recorded many times. The rearrangement uses TRBV6-5 and TRBJ1-1; D gene unclear. Looked up from germline, CDR1 is MNHEY and CDR2 is SVGAGI. The CDR3 runs 13 residues. The V end was cut by 0 bases, the J end by 2 bases, with 4 bases between. CDR3 bases: TGTGCCAGCAGTTACTCGAGCAACACTGAAGCTTTCTTT. Translation gives CASSYSSNTEAFF.

In this sample, this clonotype turned up many times. The chain joins TRBV6-2 or TRBV6-3 to TRBJ1-2; 7 bases are shared with TRBD1. The J segment lost 8 bases and the V segment lost 6 bases, leaving 9 bases of the junction unmatched. This CDR3 has 13 residues. CDR1 and CDR2 (germline): MNHEY, SVGEGT. The CDR3 loop reads CASRRDRVKGYTF. In DNA, the CDR3 is TGTGCCAGCAGAAGAGACAGGGTAAAAGGCTACACCTTC.